Listed below are T cell receptor beta chains from one sample, sequenced in a study of blood T cell repertoires in COVID-19. TCRdb keeps only in-frame clones here, not all; method: immunoSEQ multiplex PCR. The sample has just over 250,000 clones; around 87% are singletons. The sample taken for sequencing was peripheral blood. These receptors were collected from a woman between 45 and 60 years old with acute or convalescent COVID-19. The CDR3 runs from the conserved cysteine through the conserved F or W. A D gene is named only where the DNA matches it firmly. The size of a clone is reported for some rows only, either as once, few or many, or as a class for expanded clones.

j_gene,d_gene,abundance,v_gene,CDR3nt,CDR3aa
TRBJ1-2,NA,NA,TRBV7-2,TGTGCCAGCAGCTTAGTCCGAGACAGCGAAGGCGGCTACACCTTC,CASSLVRDSEGGYTF
TRBJ1-2,NA,NA,TRBV29-1,TGCAGCGTTGAAGATCAGGGTTACTATGGCTACACCTTC,CSVEDQGYYGYTF
TRBJ1-1,NA,NA,TRBV28,TGTGCCAGCAACGATTACATGAACACTGAAGCTTTCTTT,CASNDYMNTEAFF
TRBJ2-7,TRBD2,few,TRBV7-2,TGTGCCAGCAGCTTAGCGGGGAGGGCCGGGGACGAGCAGTACTTC,CASSLAGRAGDEQYF
TRBJ1-4,NA,NA,TRBV11-2,TGTGCCAGCAGCTTAGGTGGGGCGGACGAACTGTTTTTT,CASSLGGADELFF
TRBJ2-2,NA,NA,TRBV25-1,TGTGCCAGCAGGCGGGACAGTGATCCCACCGGGGAGCTGTTTTTT,CASRRDSDPTGELFF
TRBJ1-5,NA,NA,TRBV7-2,TGTGCCAGCAGCTTGAGGGCGGGGATTAATCAGCCCCAGCATTTT,CASSLRAGINQPQHF
TRBJ2-1,TRBD2,NA,TRBV25-1,TGTGCCAGCAGTGATGGGACTAGCGGCTACAATGAGCAGTTCTTC,CASSDGTSGYNEQFF
TRBJ1-5,NA,NA,TRBV28,TGTGCCAGCAGTTTAAAGGCTAGGGGATCGAAGCCCCAGCATTTT,CASSLKARGSKPQHF
TRBJ1-1,TRBD1,NA,TRBV4-3,TGCGCCAGCAGCCACACACAGGGGGCGGGCACTGAAGCTTTCTTT,CASSHTQGAGTEAFF
TRBJ1-4,TRBD1,NA,TRBV29-1,TGCAGCGGAATACAGGGGGCGAGGGAAAAACTGTTTTTT,CSGIQGAREKLFF
TRBJ1-1,NA,NA,TRBV6-1,TGTGCCAGCAGTGAATGGACAGATGGAGCTTTCTTT,CASSEWTDGAFF
TRBJ1-1,TRBD1,NA,TRBV6-1,TGTGCCAGCAGTGAACCGGGACAGGGAAGAACTGAAGCTTTCTTT,CASSEPGQGRTEAFF
TRBJ1-2,TRBD1,NA,TRBV19,TGTGCCAGTAAGATAGGGGGCGACTATGGCTACACCTTC,CASKIGGDYGYTF
TRBJ2-2,TRBD2,NA,TRBV18,TGTGCCAGCTCACCTTACCTCTCCGGGACTAGCGGAAATCAAAACACCGGGGAGCTGTTTTTT,CASSPYLSGTSGNQNTGELFF
TRBJ1-5,NA,NA,TRBV4-1,TGCGCCAGCGCGGAGGGCGCCGATCAGCCCCAGCATTTT,CASAEGADQPQHF
TRBJ2-7,NA,NA,TRBV7-2,TGTGCCAGCAGCTTAGCCCCCCTTTCTACCTACGAGCAGTACTTC,CASSLAPLSTYEQYF
TRBJ2-3,NA,NA,TRBV25-1,TGTGCCAGCATGGCGGCTAGCTCGGGAGATACGCAGTATTTT,CASMAASSGDTQYF
TRBJ2-1,TRBD2,NA,TRBV6-2/TRBV6-3,TGTGCCAGCAGCCCAGTGACTAGCGGGAGTTCCATTTGGAGGAATGAGCAGTTCTTC,CASSPVTSGSSIWRNEQFF
TRBJ2-7,NA,NA,TRBV21-1,TGTGCCAGCAGCAAAGCCAGGGGGTACGAGCAGTACTTC,CASSKARGYEQYF
TRBJ1-5,TRBD1,NA,TRBV5-4,TGTGCCAGCAGCAGGGACAGGGGGGATCAGCCCCAGCATTTT,CASSRDRGDQPQHF
TRBJ2-7,NA,NA,TRBV27,TGTGCCAGCAGTACTAGGTCAGGTTCCTACGAGCAGTACTTC,CASSTRSGSYEQYF
TRBJ2-7,NA,NA,TRBV19,TGTGCCAGTAGACCGGCCGGGAGTGGCCACGAGCAGTACTTC,CASRPAGSGHEQYF
TRBJ2-6,TRBD1,NA,TRBV5-1,TGCGCCAGCAGCCCACCGACAGGGGCGGGGGCCAACGTCCTGACTTTC,CASSPPTGAGANVLTF
TRBJ2-7,TRBD2,NA,TRBV30,TGTGCCTGGAGTCTAGCGGCCTACGAGCAGTACTTC,CAWSLAAYEQYF
TRBJ2-4,NA,NA,TRBV28,TGTGCCAGCAGTTTAGGGGGCCACAAAAACATTCAGTACTTC,CASSLGGHKNIQYF
TRBJ1-3,TRBD1,NA,TRBV9,TGTGCCAGCAGCGCAGCCCCGACAGGGGGAACGGGAAACACCATATATTTT,CASSAAPTGGTGNTIYF
TRBJ2-7,TRBD2,NA,TRBV6-2/TRBV6-3,TGTGCCAGCAGTTATCGCGGGAGGGCCCCATACGAGCAGTACTTC,CASSYRGRAPYEQYF
TRBJ2-6,NA,NA,TRBV19,TGTGCCAGTAGAGACAGCTCTGGGGCCAACGTCCTGACTTTC,CASRDSSGANVLTF
TRBJ1-4,TRBD1,NA,TRBV15,TGTGCCACCAGCACCGGCGGGACAGATGAAAAACTGTTTTTT,CATSTGGTDEKLFF
TRBJ2-1,TRBD2,NA,TRBV7-9,TGTGCCAGCAGCTCGGGACTAGTAGGGAATGAGCAGTTCTTC,CASSSGLVGNEQFF
TRBJ1-4,TRBD1,NA,TRBV28,TGTGCCAGCAGTCCATCCGGGACAGGGAGGGAAAAACTGTTTTTT,CASSPSGTGREKLFF
TRBJ2-1,TRBD2,few,TRBV11-1,TGTGCCAGCAGTGAGAGGACTAGCTACAATGAGCAGTTCTTC,CASSERTSYNEQFF
TRBJ1-4,NA,NA,TRBV28,TGTGCCAGCAGTTCAGGACAGTCTAATGAAAAACTGTTTTTT,CASSSGQSNEKLFF
TRBJ2-7,TRBD1,NA,TRBV27,TGTGCCAGCAGTTTAAGGGGGACAGGGAGGTCCTACGAGCAGTACTTC,CASSLRGTGRSYEQYF
TRBJ2-5,TRBD2,NA,TRBV5-4,TGTGCCAGCAGCCCGACTAGCGGGAGGGCCTCAGAGACCCAGTACTTC,CASSPTSGRASETQYF
TRBJ2-7,NA,many,TRBV4-1,TGCGCCAGCAGCCTGACAATTGGGGGCTTTGGGTACGAGCAGTACTTC,CASSLTIGGFGYEQYF
TRBJ1-5,TRBD1,once,TRBV10-3,TGTGCCATCAGTGGGACAGGGACTAGCAATCAGCCCCAGCATTTT,CAISGTGTSNQPQHF
TRBJ2-5,TRBD1,NA,TRBV5-1,TGCGCCAGCAGCTTAACCGGGACAGGGGGCGCGGAGACCCAGTACTTC,CASSLTGTGGAETQYF
TRBJ2-5,TRBD2,NA,TRBV7-6,TGTGCCAGCAGCACACGGGAGGGATCGCAAGAGACCCAGTACTTC,CASSTREGSQETQYF
TRBJ2-1,NA,NA,TRBV4-2,TGTGCCAGCAGCCAAGATTATATGGCAGGGCAAAGCCAGTTCTTC,CASSQDYMAGQSQFF
TRBJ2-1,NA,NA,TRBV28,TGTGCCAGCAGTCGAACTAGCAGCCTGATGTACAATGAGCAGTTCTTC,CASSRTSSLMYNEQFF
TRBJ2-3,TRBD2,NA,TRBV11-2,TGTGCCAGCAGCCCACTAGCGGGAGTGGGAGATACGCAGTATTTT,CASSPLAGVGDTQYF
TRBJ2-3,TRBD1,NA,TRBV5-1,TGCGCCAGCAGCTTGGACGACAGGGGGGCGGATACGCAGTATTTT,CASSLDDRGADTQYF
TRBJ2-1,NA,NA,TRBV19,TGTGCCAGTAGTATAGGAGGTTCTGGAGGGAAGTCCTACAATGAGCAGTTCTTC,CASSIGGSGGKSYNEQFF
TRBJ2-5,NA,NA,TRBV30,TGTGCCTGGAGTCAGTACCAAGAGACCCAGTACTTC,CAWSQYQETQYF
TRBJ1-2,TRBD1,NA,TRBV4-1,TGCGCCAGCAGCCAAGTTACAGGGGATTATGGCTACACCTTC,CASSQVTGDYGYTF
TRBJ1-1,NA,NA,TRBV5-1,TGCGCCAGCAGCCTGGAGGGGTCGAACACTGAAGCTTTCTTT,CASSLEGSNTEAFF
TRBJ2-5,NA,NA,TRBV18,TGTGCCAGCTCACCGGTACCTAGGATACGAGAGTACCAAGAGACCCAGTACTTC,CASSPVPRIREYQETQYF
TRBJ2-7,TRBD1,NA,TRBV29-1,TGCAGCGTGGGGGACAGGACCTACGAGCAGTACTTC,CSVGDRTYEQYF
TRBJ2-2,NA,once,TRBV28,TGTGCCAGCAGTGAACAGGGAACCCGGGCCGGGGAGCTGTTTTTT,CASSEQGTRAGELFF
TRBJ1-5,NA,NA,TRBV5-1,TGCGCCAGCAGCCTACAGGGAGGGTTTCAGCCCCAGCATTTT,CASSLQGGFQPQHF
TRBJ2-7,NA,NA,TRBV11-3,TGTGCCAGCAGCTTTGCTACCGGGACATCCTACGAGCAGTACTTC,CASSFATGTSYEQYF